This T cell receptor (beta chain) was captured in a study of molecular identifiers for immune sequencing clone quantification. Study findings and constraints: Even with about a million naive cells present, spiked Jurkat TCR RNA from one cell was reportedly detectable.

Per germline, CDR1 MNHEY and CDR2 SVGEGT. Unmatched junction bases numbered 6, after V lost 2 bases and J lost 3 bases. The CDR3 is 16 amino acids. A CD8+CD4-CCR7+CD45RA+ gate was used to sort naive CD8 T cells. Previously described methods with listed TCR primers produced the bulk TCR libraries. TCRdb redid the calling of the PCR reads with MiXCR, one entry per CDR3 protein. This sample yields some 680,000 distinct CDR3 sequences, of which 25% are seen a single time; 0.7% to 0.95% belongs to the top ten. About this clonotype itself: Its antigen is unknown.

Material for sequencing was naive CD8+ T cells from blood, with Jurkat cell RNA spiked in. Documented subset: FACS-sorted CD8+CD4-CCR7+CD45RA+ naive T cells. The V and J genes are TRBV6-2 or TRBV6-3 and TRBJ2-1; 8 positions match TRBD2. This receptor was taken from a human donor in good health. Some libraries in this study had Jurkat cell RNA spiked in. The CDR3 region is CASSYIRGGRYNEQFF. Written as DNA, the CDR3 is TGTGCCAGCAGTTACATACGGGGGGGCCGCTACAATGAGCAGTTCTTC.